One sample yielded the 23 T cell receptor beta chains listed below, sequenced in a study of blood T cell repertoires in COVID-19. Libraries were prepared by immunoSEQ multiplex PCR; TCRdb keeps only in-frame clonotypes and omits some of them. The table records over 300,000 clones, roughly 86% of them present only once. Specimen: peripheral blood. The source is a woman between 45 and 65 years old with acute or convalescent COVID-19.

The CDR3 loop reads CASSGGTGTSASPDTQYF. The DNA of the CDR3 is TGTGCCAGCAGTGGAGGAACCGGGACTAGCGCCAGCCCAGATACGCAGTATTTT. This chain connects TRBV6-1 to TRBJ2-3; 10 bases match TRBD2. J lost 4 bases, V lost 4 bases, and 14 bases had no gene match. Per the germline V gene, CDR1 is MNHNS and CDR2 is SASEGT. The CDR3 is 18 amino acids.

The chain links TRBV10-2 to TRBJ2-5; D unclear. This CDR3 spans 14 amino acids. Looked up from germline, CDR1 is WSHSY and CDR2 is SAAADI. Trimming removed 2 bases at V and 4 bases at J, with 11 bases between. CDR3 amino acids: CASSERFAGETQYF. Here the CDR3 DNA reads TGCGCCAGCAGTGAGAGGTTCGCAGGAGAGACCCAGTACTTC.

The CDR3 DNA sequence: TGTGCCACCAGTGGACTCCTAGCGCACTCCTACGAGCAGTACTTC. It encodes CATSGLLAHSYEQYF. The chain carries TRBV24-1 and TRBJ2-7; D might be TRBD2 (6 bases). V was trimmed by 5 bases and J by 0 bases, leaving 13 bases between them. The germline V gene has CDR1 KGHDR and CDR2 SFDVKD. This CDR3 has 15 amino acids.

This clone was seen just once. This sequence joins TRBV18 and TRBJ2-3; the D is unclear. Germline V gene lookup returns CDR1 KGHSH and CDR2 LQKENI. V lost 2 bases to trimming and J lost 4 bases, with 7 bases between them. CDR3 length: 13 residues. The CDR3 nucleotides are TGTGCCAGCTCACCAATCCAGGCAGATACGCAGTATTTT. This gives the protein CASSPIQADTQYF. Using reference TRBV18 and TRBJ2-3 for the parts outside the CDR3, the full variable domain is NAGVMQNPRHLVRRRGQEARLRCSPMKGHSHVYWYRQLPEEGLKFMVYLQKENIIDESGMPKERFSAEFPKEGPSILRIQQVVRGDSAAYFCASSPIQADTQYFGPGTRLTVL.

On this clone itself: The sample contains more than one DNA sequence encoding this CDR3. The chain couples TRBV5-1 to TRBJ2-5; 8 nucleotides match TRBD1. Germline V gene data show CDR1 as SGHRS and CDR2 as YFSETQ. The V and J ends lost 3 bases and 5 bases, in that order; junction bases with no gene match: 6. This CDR3 comprises 14 residues. The CDR3 DNA reads TGCGCCAGCAGCTCAGGACAGGGTAGGGAGACCCAGTACTTC. This sequence encodes CASSSGQGRETQYF.

This chain links TRBV4-2 with TRBJ2-7; TRBD2 matches at 9 bases. The J segment lost 6 bases and the V segment lost 4 bases, leaving 7 bases of the junction unmatched. The germline gives CDR1 LGHNA, CDR2 YNFKEQ. The CDR3 contains 14 residues. This CDR3 reads CASSPRTSAGEQYF. DNA of the CDR3: TGTGCCAGCAGCCCTCGGACTAGCGCAGGCGAGCAGTACTTC.

With respect to this clone: Other DNA variants within this sample encode the same CDR3. The rearrangement joins TRBV29-1 to TRBJ2-1; 11 nucleotides align to TRBD2. This CDR3 is 14 amino acids long. CDR1 is SQVTM, CDR2 ANQGSEA, per germline. V lost 1 base to trimming and J lost 4 bases; unmatched junction nucleotides: 0. This CDR3 reads CSVEGTSGYNEQFF. As DNA, the CDR3 is TGCAGCGTTGAAGGGACTAGCGGGTACAATGAGCAGTTCTTC.

The V call is TRBV3-1 (or the pseudogene TRBV3-2), the J call TRBJ1-2; maybe TRBD1 (5 bases). Germline V gene data show CDR1 as LGHDT and CDR2 as YNNKEL (reference sequence). V dropped 0 bases and J dropped 6 bases, with 11 bases sitting between them. This CDR3 is 14 amino acids long. CDR3 loop: CASSQEGGLDGYTF. Here the CDR3 DNA reads TGTGCCAGCAGCCAAGAGGGGGGACTAGATGGCTACACCTTC.

The chain has TRBV7-2 and TRBJ2-3, with TRBD2 identical over 7 bases. Germline CDR1 SGHTA, CDR2 FQGNSA. This CDR3 spans 13 amino acids. V lost 4 bases, J lost 4 bases, and 2 bases stayed unmatched. The CDR3 DNA sequence: TGTGCCAGCAGCTGGGACTACCCAGATACGCAGTATTTT. Translating it yields CASSWDYPDTQYF.

The gene calls are TRBV7-9 and TRBJ2-5, with D perhaps TRBD2 (5 bases). The CDR3 runs 12 residues. Trimming left V 2 bases short and J 7 bases short, with 8 bases between. Germline V lookup: CDR1 SEHNR, CDR2 FQNEAQ (reference sequence). The CDR3 protein is CASSLSGSTQYF. The CDR3 nucleotides read TGTGCCAGCAGCTTAAGCGGTTCGACCCAGTACTTC. Complete variable domain (other parts from reference TRBV7-9 and TRBJ2-5): DTGVSQNPRHKITKRGQNVTFRCDPISEHNRLYWYRQTLGQGPEFLTYFQNEAQLEKSRLLSDRFSAERPKGSFSTLEIQRTEQGDSAMYLCASSLSGSTQYFGPGTRLLVL.

This clone was counted a single time. The chain employs TRBV25-1 and TRBJ2-3; TRBD2 aligns across 12 bases. CDR3 length equals 16 residues. From germline, CDR1 is MGHDK and CDR2 SYGVNS. J lost 4 bases, V lost 3 bases, and 5 bases had no gene match. DNA of the CDR3: TGTGCCAGCAGTGACGGACTAGCGGGGAGGGCAGATACGCAGTATTTT. This translates into CASSDGLAGRADTQYF.

This chain joins TRBV5-6 and TRBJ2-5; a weak D match, TRBD1 (7 bases). The germline gives CDR1 SGHDT, CDR2 YYEEEE. The CDR3 totals 14 residues. V lost 5 bases to trimming and J lost 1 base, with 12 bases between them. This chain's CDR3 is CASRAGQLQETQYF. The CDR3 bases are TGTGCCAGCAGGGCGGGACAGCTCCAAGAGACCCAGTACTTC.

The chain combines TRBV5-5 with TRBJ2-7, with TRBD1 matching over 8 bases. CDR1 and CDR2 (germline): SGHKS, YYEKEE (reference sequence). This CDR3 contains 14 residues. Trimming took 5 bases from V and 4 from J; bases not matched to a gene: 8. The CDR3 DNA follows: TGTGCCAGCAGACTGGACAGGGCTGCTTACGAGCAGTACTTC. Its translation is CASRLDRAAYEQYF.

The sample holds one count of this clone. For the CDR3, the DNA is TGTGCCAGCCAAGATCCACAGGGGACTCAGCCCCAGCATTTT. Encoded protein: CASQDPQGTQPQHF. The chain combines TRBV27 with TRBJ1-5; 7 bases align to TRBD1. Germline values: CDR1 MNHEY, CDR2 SMNVEV (reference sequence). This CDR3 region has 14 residues. The V and J ends lost 8 bases and 6 bases, in that order; junction bases with no gene match: 10.

Only a few counts were recorded for this clone. The V call is TRBV18, the J call TRBJ1-1; D not certain. Germline V CDR1 and CDR2: KGHSH, LQKENI. The V gene lost 3 bases and the J gene lost 4 bases, with 12 bases spanning the gap. The CDR3 is 14 residues long. The CDR3 reads CASSPLEVGTEAFF. The CDR3 DNA reads as TGTGCCAGCTCACCCTTGGAGGTTGGCACTGAAGCTTTCTTT.

This chain connects TRBV7-9 to TRBJ1-1; 10 nucleotides align to TRBD1. Trimming took 5 bases from V and 1 from J; bases not matched to a gene: 4. The CDR3 covers 15 residues. Germline V gene data show CDR1 as SEHNR and CDR2 as FQNEAQ (reference sequence). The CDR3 nucleotides read TGTGCCAGCAGCGAGCGGGACAGGGGGAACACTGAAGCTTTCTTT. As protein: CASSERDRGNTEAFF.

The chain recombines TRBV4-2 with TRBJ2-1, with D tentatively TRBD1 (6 bases). The CDR3 runs to 15 residues. Between the trimmed V and J ends, which lost 4 bases and 4 bases, there was a span of 14 bases. The germline V gene encodes CDR1 LGHNA and CDR2 YNFKEQ. CDR3 nucleotides: TGTGCCAGCAGCCTCACCTGGGACAAATACAATGAGCAGTTCTTC. As protein: CASSLTWDKYNEQFF.

The J gene is TRBJ2-1, the V gene TRBV9; TRBD2 matches at 11 bases. The germline V gene has CDR1 SGDLS and CDR2 YYNGEE. The J segment lost 2 bases and the V segment lost 0 bases, leaving 1 base of the junction unmatched. The CDR3 spans 16 residues. The CDR3 here is CASSVGLAGPYNEQFF. The CDR3 DNA follows: TGTGCCAGCAGCGTAGGACTAGCGGGGCCCTACAATGAGCAGTTCTTC.

V usage is TRBV9 and J usage is TRBJ2-7; a weak D match, TRBD2 (6 bases). CDR1 is SGDLS, CDR2 YYNGEE, per germline. V lost 4 bases, J lost 1 base, and 12 bases lay in between. The CDR3 runs 14 residues. In DNA form, the CDR3 reads TGTGCCAGCAGCCCCCGGGACTCTTCCTACGAGCAGTACTTC. It specifies CASSPRDSSYEQYF.

The rearrangement uses TRBV7-9 and TRBJ2-5, with D unresolved. V lost 7 bases to trimming and J lost 4 bases, with 16 bases between them. The CDR3 spans 14 residues. Germline assignment: CDR1 SEHNR and CDR2 FQNEAQ (reference sequence). The CDR3 loop is CASTRIEVVETQYF. For the CDR3, the DNA is TGTGCCAGCACCCGGATAGAGGTGGTAGAGACCCAGTACTTC.

The chain couples TRBV28 to TRBJ2-1; 9 bases are a match to TRBD2. The V gene end was trimmed by 10 bases and the J gene end by 8 bases; junction bases not matched to a gene: 9. The CDR3 is 13 residues long. Germline CDR1 MDHEN, CDR2 SYDVKM. The chain's CDR3 is CATLRLAEDEQFF. DNA of the CDR3: TGTGCCACCTTGAGACTAGCGGAGGATGAGCAGTTCTTC.

This clone appeared a single time. DNA of the CDR3: TGTGCCAGCAGTGGGACAGGGGGTAACTATGGCTACACCTTC. It translates to CASSGTGGNYGYTF. This chain connects TRBV27 to TRBJ1-2, with 11 bases aligning to TRBD1. The CDR3 totals 14 residues. The junction had 0 bases not matched to a gene; V was cut back by 5 bases and J by 1 base. Germline values: CDR1 MNHEY, CDR2 SMNVEV (reference sequence).

The chain combines TRBV29-1 with TRBJ2-7, with D hard to call. Per germline, CDR1 SQVTM and CDR2 ANQGSEA. The germline V and J ends were trimmed by 4 bases and 5 bases, with 15 bases remaining between them. This CDR3 has 13 amino acids. The DNA of the CDR3 is TGCAGCGTTGCCGCCCGCCTCGGAGACGAGCAGTACTTC. Translation: CSVAARLGDEQYF.